The next 15 T cell receptor beta chains were all read from a single sample in a study of T cells after yellow fever vaccination. A single record per CDR3 protein comes from TCRdb applying MiXCR to the 5' RACE reads. The data show about 120,000 distinct CDR3 sequences, more than 5.5% seen once. The source material was CD4+ T cells sorted from PBMCs, sampled about 49 days after the first yellow fever vaccination. These receptors all stem from a young man who received the YFV17D yellow fever vaccine.

This clonotype was found many times. The V and J genes are TRBV10-3 and TRBJ1-2; D is possibly TRBD1 (5 bases). This CDR3 spans 14 amino acids. The V end was cut by 11 bases, the J end by 4 bases, with 20 bases between. Germline lookup yields CDR1 ENHRY and CDR2 SYGVKD. The CDR3: CASRERDVPYGYTF. The DNA for the CDR3 is TGTGCCTCCAGGGAAAGAGACGTCCCCTATGGCTACACCTTC.

This chain links TRBV7-2 with TRBJ2-3; TRBD2 agrees at 10 bases. Trimming at V came to 2 bases and at J to 5 bases, leaving 25 bases not matched to a gene. This CDR3 comprises 22 residues. Germline V gene lookup returns CDR1 SGHTA and CDR2 FQGNSA. The CDR3 protein is CASSLSPAGGPGGNWGQDTQYF. As DNA, the CDR3 is TGTGCCAGCAGCTTATCCCCAGCGGGGGGGCCGGGGGGGAATTGGGGCCAAGATACGCAGTATTTT.

The chain couples TRBV7-2 to TRBJ1-4, with D uncertain. V lost 2 bases and J lost 0, with 10 bases in between. CDR1 is SGHTA and CDR2 is FQGNSA in the germline V gene. The CDR3 runs 16 residues. The CDR3 DNA sequence: TGTGCCAGCAGCTTAATGAGGGCAACAACTAATGAAAAACTGTTTTTT. It encodes CASSLMRATTNEKLFF.

This clonotype was detected a few times. The CDR3 nucleotides read TGTGCCAGCAGCCTCACCACCCCCCAAGTGGGGGGGCGTGAGACCCAGTACTTC. It specifies CASSLTTPQVGGRETQYF. The chain combines TRBV25-1 with TRBJ2-5; possible D gene TRBD2, 7 bases. Trimming took 6 bases from V and 5 from J, leaving 28 bases between them. Germline V CDR1 and CDR2: MGHDK, SYGVNS. The CDR3 is 18 amino acids.

This clonotype has at least ten counts. This chain uses TRBV7-2 with TRBJ2-1, with D hard to call. The germline V gene encodes CDR1 SGHTA and CDR2 FQGNSA. Trimming removed 5 bases from V and 6 bases from J, with 11 bases in between. CDR3 size: 13 residues. The CDR3 bases are TGTGCCAGCAGCCTTGACTTCCTCAATGAGCAGTTCTTC. Translating it yields CASSLDFLNEQFF.

This rearrangement joins TRBV10-3 to TRBJ2-3; possibly TRBD1 or TRBD2 for D (6 bases each). Germline loops: CDR1 ENHRY, CDR2 SYGVKD. The CDR3 sequence is 13 residues long. V was clipped by 8 bases and J by 0 bases, with 9 bases between them. CDR3 amino acids: CAIQGTSTDTQYF. The DNA for the CDR3 is TGTGCCATCCAGGGGACTAGCACAGATACGCAGTATTTT.

This clonotype was seen ten or more times. The chain uses TRBV5-1 and TRBJ1-1, with 7 bases identical to TRBD1. CDR1 is SGHRS, CDR2 YFSETQ, per germline. This CDR3 is 14 amino acids long. The J segment lost 1 base and the V segment lost 5 bases, leaving 5 bases of the junction unmatched. The CDR3 sequence: CASSADRANTEAFF. CDR3 DNA sequence: TGCGCCAGCAGTGCCGACAGGGCGAACACTGAAGCTTTCTTT.

This clonotype was detected ten times or more. The chain couples TRBV6-5 to TRBJ1-6; D uncertain. The CDR3 has 13 residues. V shed 0 bases and J shed 13 bases, with 10 bases lying between them. Germline CDR1 MNHEY, CDR2 SVGAGI. CDR3 sequence reads: CASSYSIESPLHF. The CDR3 DNA is TGTGCCAGCAGTTACTCGATTGAGTCTCCCCTCCACTTT.

This sequence joins TRBV7-2 and TRBJ2-5, with TRBD2 as a possible D gene (6 bases). From germline, CDR1 is SGHTA and CDR2 FQGNSA. Trimming pared 5 bases from V and 4 bases from J, leaving 20 bases between. This CDR3 region has 16 residues. In DNA, the CDR3 is TGTGCCAGCAGCCTGTCAGGCAGTGGGGGGAGAGAGACCCAGTACTTC. Amino acids: CASSLSGSGGRETQYF.

A few counts support this clonotype. The chain recombines TRBV4-3 with TRBJ2-7; TRBD1 agrees at 7 bases. The CDR3 consists of 14 residues. V gave up 5 bases and J gave up 1 base; unmatched junction bases: 5. Germline values: CDR1 LGHNA, CDR2 YSLEER. The CDR3 loop is CASSGRDRSYEQYV. CDR3 nucleotides: TGCGCCAGCAGCGGCCGGGACAGATCCTACGAGCAGTACGTC.

The V and J genes are TRBV7-4 and TRBJ2-7, with D perhaps TRBD2 (5 bases). V was shortened by 2 bases and J by 3 bases, with 14 bases between the two germline ends. The length of the CDR3 is 15 residues. Germline CDR1 reads SGHVT; CDR2 reads SQSDAQ. The CDR3 region has the DNA TGTGCCAGCAGCTTATTGCAGCACCGGGGCTACGAGCAGTACGTC. It yields the protein CASSLLQHRGYEQYV.

This clonotype was picked up many times. The chain carries TRBV6-8 and TRBJ2-7, with TRBD1 matching 7 bases. The CDR3 length is 17 residues. CDR1 is MNHGY and CDR2 is SAAAGT in the germline V gene. V trimming: 5 bases; J trimming: 3 bases; junction bases outside the gene matches: 16. DNA for the CDR3: TGTGCCAGCAGTCAAGACCCTCCGGGACAGATAAGCTACGAGCAGTACTTC. Translated: CASSQDPPGQISYEQYF.

This clonotype was counted only a few times. This chain links TRBV7-2 with TRBJ2-1; D may match TRBD1 or TRBD2 (5 bases each). V lost 5 bases and J lost 5, with 13 bases in between. From germline, CDR1 is SGHTA and CDR2 FQGNSA. CDR3 length: 14 residues. CDR3 protein: CASSRRGPHNEQFF. The DNA for the CDR3 is TGTGCCAGCAGCCGCCGGGGCCCCCACAATGAGCAGTTCTTC.

This clonotype was recorded once. A clone one base away is much larger, so this may be a read error. V is TRBV6-1 and J is TRBJ2-4; 8 bases agree with TRBD1. The CDR3 spans 16 residues. From germline, CDR1 is MNHNS and CDR2 SASEGT. The CDR3 DNA follows: TGTGTCAGCACCCGAGGACAGGGTCTAGCCAAAAACATTCAGTACTTC. It yields the protein CVSTRGQGLAKNIQYF.

Ten or more counts support this clonotype. The V call is TRBV6-5, the J call TRBJ2-1; tentatively, D is TRBD2 (5 bases). The germline V gene encodes CDR1 MNHEY and CDR2 SVGAGI. This CDR3 contains 16 residues. V was trimmed by 4 bases and J by 0 bases, leaving 13 bases between them. CDR3 loop: CASSSRRRGSYNEQFF. Here the CDR3 DNA reads TGTGCCAGCAGTTCCAGGCGTCGGGGCTCCTACAATGAGCAGTTCTTC.